This TCR beta chain is from a study of blood T cells in healthy people across ages (dated by TCRdb to the mid-2010s). For context, the study as a whole: In model experiments, roughly one uniquely barcoded TCR beta cDNA molecule per two T cells was captured by template switching. To avoid experimental bias, donors of different ages were distributed randomly across sequencing lanes. The donors were split into four age groups: young (average about 16 years), middle-aged (roughly 40), aged (over 55) and long-lived (about 82). Two additional independent replicas of 1 million unique cDNA reads from the same blood draw were analyzed for two donors (one aged 18 to 30 and one aged 80 or older). The study measured age-related changes in TCR beta repertoire diversity using deep sequencing normalized with unique cDNA molecular identifiers.

As regards this clonotype: The clone's antigen remains unknown. No qualities accompany the bases; no much larger clone lies one base away.

Here is what the overall study found, with its caveats: Estimates of total diversity based on one million sequenced T cells were considered lower bounds and underestimates. A strong correlation was found between observed TCR beta diversity and the percentage of naive T cells measured by flow cytometry. As age increased, observed TCR beta diversity per million T cells dropped in a roughly linear way, and a significant reduction was already evident by age 40. Compared with the aged group, the long-lived group had more naive CD4+ T cells, fewer expanded clones and increased TCR diversity, a pattern suggesting age selection. Conclusive comparison of naive and antigen-experienced compartments was prevented by the profiling of bulk unsorted PBMCs. Because the CMV infection status of the donors was unknown, age-related changes in expanded clonotypes may potentially have been confounded.

The protocol used for the library was 5' RACE. Reads for this sample came from an Illumina HiSeq 2500. The second PCR ran for roughly 6 to 11 cycles and used a J-beta primer mix along with a sample-barcoded 5' primer. Each TCR beta cDNA molecule received a unique molecular identifier from a template-switch 5' adaptor carrying 12 random nucleotides. Each sample yielded at least 3 million CDR3-containing paired-end reads. The Mint cDNA synthesis kit, primed by a TRBC-specific oligonucleotide, was used to synthesize first-strand cDNA from all RNA. All cDNA was treated with uracil-DNA glycosylase and then went through a first 18-cycle PCR with the universal primers M1SS and BC2_uni_R. Per the authors' processing: Each sample was normalized by randomly selecting 1 million high-quality reads, each carrying a distinct molecular identifier. Instead of being binned into consensus sequences, reads that shared molecular identifiers were thrown out. CDR3 identification, clonotype clustering and error correction used MiTCR with a Q25 quality threshold and the strictest error-elimination algorithm. Lower-bound total TCR beta diversity was estimated with a nonparametric unseen species model using Euler transformation. Using fastp at Q25 and MiXCR, TCRdb reprocessed the public reads and kept productive beta chains. Rows matching on CDR3 protein sequence are summarized as one entry with the most common DNA and genes. The V and J calls, along with clone size, are taken from TCRdb and not from the paper's own processing. The sample data list about 730,000 distinct CDR3 sequences, and approximately 39% of these were observed just once. Around a fifth of the sample rests with the top ten.

The approximately 41 donors, aged about 6 to 95 years, were systemically healthy Caucasian individuals from Russia. Each donor gave approximately 10 milliliters of peripheral blood, collected into EDTA-treated Vacutainer tubes. Ficoll-Paque density-gradient centrifugation was used to isolate PBMCs, with at least 6.5 million per sample. Trizol reagent was used to extract total RNA from PBMCs, with at least 5 micrograms per sample. The percentages of naive CD45RAhigh/CD27high T cells were determined by flow cytometry on a PBMC aliquot from every donor. Cut back by 2 bases and 13 bases, the V and J ends lie 20 bases apart. From a lookup of the germline V gene (reference sequence), CDR1 and CDR2 are PRHDT and FYEKMQ. From cysteine to phenylalanine, the CDR3 is 14 amino acids long. Only the CDR3 portion is preserved as DNA: 42 bases, with reading frame beginning at the first base.

Specimen: blood. The clonotype originates from a woman aged 55-69 years in good health. The sequence links TRBV13 to TRBJ1-2; the D segment could be TRBD1, given 6 matching bases. The sequenced DNA is TGTGCCAGCAGCTTAAAGTACCTGGACAGATCCTGCACCTTC. Its coded protein is CASSLKYLDRSCTF.